Sequencing of this T cell receptor beta chain was carried out in a study of blood T cell repertoires in COVID-19. V was trimmed by 1 base and J by 7 bases, leaving 15 bases between them. This CDR3 comprises 15 residues. Germline V gene lookup returns CDR1 SGHRS and CDR2 YFSETQ. Only in-frame clones appear in the TCRdb table, and some are missing; sequencing was by immunoSEQ multiplex PCR. The sample gives some 270,000 clones, 85% to 90% of which show up once; 1.9% is in the top ten. The recovered donors of Cohort 3 showed two negative PCRs, clearance, or symptom resolution. The TCR sequence derives from a woman aged 60-70 years who had recovered from COVID-19. The sequenced sample was PBMCs or T cells enriched from blood (not recorded which). The chain links TRBV5-1 to TRBJ2-1; the D gene is possibly TRBD2 (6 bases). The DNA for the CDR3 is TGCGCCAGCAGCTTGACGGCGGGACCAAGGAATGAGCAGTTCTTC. Amino acid sequence: CASSLTAGPRNEQFF.